This TCR beta chain was sequenced during a study of blood T cell repertoires in COVID-19. Sequencing was performed with immunoSEQ multiplex PCR; in TCRdb, only in-frame clones are kept and a portion is missing. The table lists fewer than 250,000 clones, around nine tenths of them singletons. J was trimmed by 5 bases and V by 3 bases; bases with no gene match: 5. Germline loops: CDR1 MNHEY, CDR2 SMNVEV (reference sequence). The CDR3 loop spans 15 amino acids. This sequence joins TRBV27 and TRBJ2-1, with TRBD1 identical over 9 bases. The source of this sequence is a man aged 30 to 45 with acute or convalescent COVID-19. Sequencing was performed on peripheral blood. The CDR3 loop reads CASSFDRGANNEQFF. CDR3 DNA: TGTGCCAGCAGTTTTGACAGGGGGGCTAACAATGAGCAGTTCTTC.